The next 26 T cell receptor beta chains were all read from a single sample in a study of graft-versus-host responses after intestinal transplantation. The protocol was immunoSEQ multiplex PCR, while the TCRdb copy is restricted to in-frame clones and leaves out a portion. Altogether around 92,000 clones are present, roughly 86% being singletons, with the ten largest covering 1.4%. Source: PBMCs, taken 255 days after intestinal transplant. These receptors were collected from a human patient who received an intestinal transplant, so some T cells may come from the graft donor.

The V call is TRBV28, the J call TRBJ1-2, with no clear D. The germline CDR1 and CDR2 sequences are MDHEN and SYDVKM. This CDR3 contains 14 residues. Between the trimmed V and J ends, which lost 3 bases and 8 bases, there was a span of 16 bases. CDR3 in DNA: TGTGCCAGCAGTTTCGAGGTGGGAGGGTCCGGCTACACCTTC. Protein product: CASSFEVGGSGYTF.

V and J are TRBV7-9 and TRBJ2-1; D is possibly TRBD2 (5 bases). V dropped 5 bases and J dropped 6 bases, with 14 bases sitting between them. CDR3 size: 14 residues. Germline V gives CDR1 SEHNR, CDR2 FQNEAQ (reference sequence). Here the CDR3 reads CASSLSRTGNEQFF. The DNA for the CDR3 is TGTGCCAGCAGCCTAAGCCGGACTGGCAATGAGCAGTTCTTC. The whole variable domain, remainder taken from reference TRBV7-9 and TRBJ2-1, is DTGVSQNPRHKITKRGQNVTFRCDPISEHNRLYWYRQTLGQGPEFLTYFQNEAQLEKSRLLSDRFSAERPKGSFSTLEIQRTEQGDSAMYLCASSLSRTGNEQFFGPGTRLTVL.

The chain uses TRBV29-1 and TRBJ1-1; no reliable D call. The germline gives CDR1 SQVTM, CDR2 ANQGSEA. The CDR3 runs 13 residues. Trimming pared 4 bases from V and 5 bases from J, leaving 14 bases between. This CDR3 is CSVARDPFTEAFF. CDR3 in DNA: TGCAGCGTTGCGAGGGATCCGTTTACTGAAGCTTTCTTT.

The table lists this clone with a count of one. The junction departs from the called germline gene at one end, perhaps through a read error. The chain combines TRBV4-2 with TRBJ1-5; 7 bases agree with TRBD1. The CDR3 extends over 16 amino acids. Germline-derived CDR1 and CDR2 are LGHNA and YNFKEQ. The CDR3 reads CVSSQETGQVNQPQHF. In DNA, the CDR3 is TGTGTCAGCAGCCAAGAGACTGGACAGGTCAATCAGCCCCAGCATTTT.

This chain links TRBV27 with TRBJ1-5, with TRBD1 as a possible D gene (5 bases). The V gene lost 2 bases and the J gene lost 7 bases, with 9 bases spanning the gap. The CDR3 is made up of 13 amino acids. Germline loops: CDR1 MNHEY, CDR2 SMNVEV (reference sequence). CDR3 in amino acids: CASSLGGDQPQHF. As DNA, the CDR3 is TGTGCCAGCAGTTTAGGGGGGGACCAGCCCCAGCATTTT.

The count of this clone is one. The CDR3 reads CASDGQKAINYGYTF. In nucleotides, the CDR3 is TGTGCCAGCGACGGACAGAAGGCCATTAACTATGGCTACACCTTC. This chain connects TRBV6-6 to TRBJ1-2; weak D call: TRBD1 (6 bases). The CDR3 runs to 15 residues. Trimming removed 8 bases from V and 1 base from J, with 17 bases in between. Germline loops: CDR1 MNHNY, CDR2 SVGAGI (reference sequence).

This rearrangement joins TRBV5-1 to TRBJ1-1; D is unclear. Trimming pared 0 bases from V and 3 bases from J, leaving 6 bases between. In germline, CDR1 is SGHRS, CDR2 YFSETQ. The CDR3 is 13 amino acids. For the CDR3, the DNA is TGCGCCAGCAGCTTGGCTAGTTACACTGAAGCTTTCTTT. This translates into CASSLASYTEAFF.

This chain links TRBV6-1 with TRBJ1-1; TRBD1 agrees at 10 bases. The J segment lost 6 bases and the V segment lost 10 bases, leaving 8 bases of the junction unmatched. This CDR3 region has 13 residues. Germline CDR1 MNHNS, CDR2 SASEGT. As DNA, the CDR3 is TGTGCCACCCTGACAGGGGGCGCCTCTGAAGCTTTCTTT. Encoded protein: CATLTGGASEAFF.

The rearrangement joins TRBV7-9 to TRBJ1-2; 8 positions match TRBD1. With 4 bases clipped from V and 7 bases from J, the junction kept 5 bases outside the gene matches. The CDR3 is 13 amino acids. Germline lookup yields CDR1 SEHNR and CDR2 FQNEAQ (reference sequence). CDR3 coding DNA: TGTGCCAGCAGCTGGGACAGGCCGAGTGGCTACACCTTC. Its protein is CASSWDRPSGYTF.

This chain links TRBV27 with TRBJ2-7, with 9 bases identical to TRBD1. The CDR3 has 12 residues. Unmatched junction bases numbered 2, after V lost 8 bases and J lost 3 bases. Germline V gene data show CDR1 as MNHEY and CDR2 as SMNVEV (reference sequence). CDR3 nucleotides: TGTGCCAGCGGGACAGGGTTCTACGAGCAGTACTTC. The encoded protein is CASGTGFYEQYF.

The CDR3 DNA follows: TGTGCCAGCAGCTTAGCCGGGTCTCTTAGGTACGAGCAGTACTTC. Its protein is CASSLAGSLRYEQYF. The J gene is TRBJ2-7, the V gene TRBV7-9; D gene uncertain. Deletions cut 0 bases from V and 4 bases from J, with 13 bases between. The CDR3 spans 15 residues. Germline assignment: CDR1 SEHNR and CDR2 FQNEAQ (reference sequence).

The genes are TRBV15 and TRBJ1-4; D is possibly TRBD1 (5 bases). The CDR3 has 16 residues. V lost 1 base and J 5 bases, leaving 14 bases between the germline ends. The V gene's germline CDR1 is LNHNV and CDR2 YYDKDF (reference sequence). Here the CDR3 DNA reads TGTGCCACCAGCAGAGGGCAGACAGTGGTGAATGAAAAACTGTTTTTT. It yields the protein CATSRGQTVVNEKLFF.

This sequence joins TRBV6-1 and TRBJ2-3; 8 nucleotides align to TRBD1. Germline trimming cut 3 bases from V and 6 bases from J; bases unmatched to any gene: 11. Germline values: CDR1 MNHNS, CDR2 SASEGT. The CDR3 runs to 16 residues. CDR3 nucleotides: TGTGCCAGCAGTGACGGACAGGGCCAGAATGTCGATACGCAGTATTTT. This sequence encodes CASSDGQGQNVDTQYF.

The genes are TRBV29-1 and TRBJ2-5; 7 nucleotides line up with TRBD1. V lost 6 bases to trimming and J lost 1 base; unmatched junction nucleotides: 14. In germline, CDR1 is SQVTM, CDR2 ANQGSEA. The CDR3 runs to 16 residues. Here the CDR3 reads CSVTWDSQNPQETQYF. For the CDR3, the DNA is TGCAGCGTCACCTGGGACAGCCAGAATCCCCAAGAGACCCAGTACTTC.

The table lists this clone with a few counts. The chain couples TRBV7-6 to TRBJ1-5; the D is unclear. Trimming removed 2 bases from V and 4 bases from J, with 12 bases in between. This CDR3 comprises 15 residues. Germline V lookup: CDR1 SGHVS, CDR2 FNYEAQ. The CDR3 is CASSLKGQQNQPQHF. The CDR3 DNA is TGTGCCAGCAGCTTAAAAGGGCAACAAAATCAGCCCCAGCATTTT.

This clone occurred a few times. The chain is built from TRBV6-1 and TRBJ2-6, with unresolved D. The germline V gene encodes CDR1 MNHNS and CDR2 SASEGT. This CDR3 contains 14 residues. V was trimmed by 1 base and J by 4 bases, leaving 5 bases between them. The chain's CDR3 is CASSEEAGANVLTF. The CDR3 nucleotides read TGTGCCAGCAGTGAAGAGGCCGGGGCCAACGTCCTGACTTTC.

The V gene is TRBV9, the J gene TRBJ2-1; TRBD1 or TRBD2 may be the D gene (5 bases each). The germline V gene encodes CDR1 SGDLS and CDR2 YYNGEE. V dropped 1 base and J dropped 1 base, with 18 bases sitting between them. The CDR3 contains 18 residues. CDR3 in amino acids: CASSVTVQGAGSYNEQFF. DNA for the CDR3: TGTGCCAGCAGCGTAACTGTCCAGGGAGCCGGGTCCTACAATGAGCAGTTCTTC. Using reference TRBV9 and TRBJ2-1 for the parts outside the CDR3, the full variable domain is DSGVTQTPKHLITATGQRVTLRCSPRSGDLSVYWYQQSLDQGLQFLIQYYNGEERAKGNILERFSAQQFPDLHSELNLSSLELGDSALYFCASSVTVQGAGSYNEQFFGPGTRLTVL.

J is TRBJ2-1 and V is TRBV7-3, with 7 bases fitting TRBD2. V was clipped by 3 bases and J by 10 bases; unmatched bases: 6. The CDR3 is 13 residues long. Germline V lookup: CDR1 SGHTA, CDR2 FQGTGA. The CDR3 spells CASSFSGPGEQFF. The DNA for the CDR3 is TGTGCCAGCAGCTTTAGCGGGCCGGGCGAGCAGTTCTTC. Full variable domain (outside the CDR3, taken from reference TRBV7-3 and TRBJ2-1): GAGVSQTPSNKVTEKGKYVELRCDPISGHTALYWYRQSLGQGPEFLIYFQGTGAADDSGLPNDRFFAVRPEGSVSTLKIQRTERGDSAVYLCASSFSGPGEQFFGPGTRLTVL.

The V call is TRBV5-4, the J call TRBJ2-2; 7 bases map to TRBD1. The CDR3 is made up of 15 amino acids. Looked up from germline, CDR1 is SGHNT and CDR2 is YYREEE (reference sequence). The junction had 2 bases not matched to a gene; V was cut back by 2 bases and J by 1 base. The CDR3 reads CASSFWTGNTGELFF. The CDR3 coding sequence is TGTGCCAGCAGCTTCTGGACAGGGAACACCGGGGAGCTGTTTTTT. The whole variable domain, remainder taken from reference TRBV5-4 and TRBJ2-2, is ETGVTQSPTHLIKTRGQQVTLRCSSQSGHNTVSWYQQALGQGPQFIFQYYREEENGRGNFPPRFSGLQFPNYSSELNVNALELDDSALYLCASSFWTGNTGELFFGEGSRLTVL.

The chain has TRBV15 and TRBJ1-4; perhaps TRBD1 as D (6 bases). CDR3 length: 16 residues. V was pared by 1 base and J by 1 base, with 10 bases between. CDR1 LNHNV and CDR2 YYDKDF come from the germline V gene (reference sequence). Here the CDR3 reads CATSRGGGQTNEKLFF. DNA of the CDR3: TGTGCCACCAGCAGAGGGGGGGGACAAACTAATGAAAAACTGTTTTTT. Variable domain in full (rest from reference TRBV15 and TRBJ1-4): DAMVIQNPRYQVTQFGKPVTLSCSQTLNHNVMYWYQQKSSQAPKLLFHYYDKDFNNEADTPDNFQSRRPNTSFCFLDIRSPGLGDTAMYLCATSRGGGQTNEKLFFGSGTQLSVL.

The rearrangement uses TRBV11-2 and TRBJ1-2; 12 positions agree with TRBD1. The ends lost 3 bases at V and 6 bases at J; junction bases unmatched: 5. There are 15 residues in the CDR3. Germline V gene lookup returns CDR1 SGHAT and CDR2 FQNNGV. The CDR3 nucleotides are TGTGCCAGCAGCTTTGGGACAGGGGGCGGGGATGGCTACACCTTC. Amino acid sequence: CASSFGTGGGDGYTF. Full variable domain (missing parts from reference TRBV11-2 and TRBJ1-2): EAGVAQSPRYKIIEKRQSVAFWCNPISGHATLYWYQQILGQGPKLLIQFQNNGVVDDSQLPKDRFSAERLKGVDSTLKIQPAKLEDSAVYLCASSFGTGGGDGYTFGSGTRLTVV.

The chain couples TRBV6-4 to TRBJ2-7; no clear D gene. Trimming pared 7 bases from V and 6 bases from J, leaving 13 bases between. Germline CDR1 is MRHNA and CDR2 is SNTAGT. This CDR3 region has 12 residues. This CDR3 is CASTLTEIEQYV. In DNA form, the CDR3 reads TGTGCCAGCACATTGACGGAAATCGAGCAGTACGTC.

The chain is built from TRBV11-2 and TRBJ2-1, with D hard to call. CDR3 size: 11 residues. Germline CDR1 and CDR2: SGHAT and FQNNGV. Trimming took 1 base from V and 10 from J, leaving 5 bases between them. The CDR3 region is CASSLAEEQFF. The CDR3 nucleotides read TGTGCCAGCAGCTTAGCGGAAGAGCAGTTCTTC. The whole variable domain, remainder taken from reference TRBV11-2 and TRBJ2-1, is EAGVAQSPRYKIIEKRQSVAFWCNPISGHATLYWYQQILGQGPKLLIQFQNNGVVDDSQLPKDRFSAERLKGVDSTLKIQPAKLEDSAVYLCASSLAEEQFFGPGTRLTVL.

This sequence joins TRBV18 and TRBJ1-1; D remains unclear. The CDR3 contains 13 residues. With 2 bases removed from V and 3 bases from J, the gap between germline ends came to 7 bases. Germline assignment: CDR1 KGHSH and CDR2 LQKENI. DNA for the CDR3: TGTGCCAGCTCACCAGGGGTCGACACTGAAGCTTTCTTT. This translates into CASSPGVDTEAFF.

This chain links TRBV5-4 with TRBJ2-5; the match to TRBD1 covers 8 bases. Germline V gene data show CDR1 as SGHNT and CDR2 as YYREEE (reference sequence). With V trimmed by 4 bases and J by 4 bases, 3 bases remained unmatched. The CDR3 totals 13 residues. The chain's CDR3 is CASSGDRGETQYF. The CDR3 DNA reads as TGTGCCAGCAGCGGAGACAGGGGAGAGACCCAGTACTTC.

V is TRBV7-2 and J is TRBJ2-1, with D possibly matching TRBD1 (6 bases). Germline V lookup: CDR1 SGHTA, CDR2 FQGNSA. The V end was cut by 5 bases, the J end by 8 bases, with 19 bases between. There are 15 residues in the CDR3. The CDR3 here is CASSQKQGMGDEQFF. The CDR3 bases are TGTGCCAGCAGCCAAAAACAGGGAATGGGCGATGAGCAGTTCTTC.